Each of the 5 T cell receptor beta chains below was sequenced from the same sample in a study of T cell repertoires in cytomegalovirus infection (dated by TCRdb to the late 2010s). The sample's treatment or condition, from its label and the paper: in vitro stimulation with specific CMV peptide epitopes to enrich CMV-specific T cells. No antigen is known for these receptors. The run used an Illumina HiSeq 1500. The public reads were reanalyzed by TCRdb: fastp trimming at Q25, MiXCR alignment, in-frame beta chains only. Duplicate CDR3 protein sequences are folded into a single record with the most common DNA and genes. This sample comprises approximately 910,000 distinct CDR3 sequences, less than 40% of them detected only once. The ten most abundant clones make up roughly an eighth of the sample. The sequencing used cultured CD8+ T cells from PBMCs, collected from culture after CMV antigen stimulation. These receptors all come from a human donor in good health (CMV status not recorded). Some clones in this sample may be carry-over from other donors' samples.

This clonotype turned up a few times. The J gene is TRBJ1-3, the V gene TRBV6-1; D uncertain. The CDR3 consists of 13 residues. V shed 2 bases and J shed 9 bases, with 11 bases lying between them. Germline lookup yields CDR1 MNHNS and CDR2 SASEGT. The CDR3 loop is CASSEMGIGTIYF. CDR3 DNA sequence: TGTGCCAGCAGTGAAATGGGGATCGGCACCATATATTTT.

This chain joins TRBV6-2 or TRBV6-3 and TRBJ2-4; TRBD1 aligns across 7 bases. Germline V gene data show CDR1 as MNHEY and CDR2 as SVGEGT. J gave up 1 base and V 8 bases, and 8 bases lay outside the gene matches. The CDR3 length is 15 residues. The DNA for the CDR3 is TGTGCCAGCTACGAGGGGGCTGCGGCCAAAAACATTCAGTACTTC. Its protein is CASYEGAAAKNIQYF.

The chain has TRBV28 and TRBJ2-5, with 7 nucleotides matching TRBD1. J gave up 0 bases and V 4 bases, and 5 bases lay outside the gene matches. The CDR3 has 15 amino acids. The germline CDR1 and CDR2 sequences are MDHEN and SYDVKM. The CDR3 sequence: CASSWDDRDQETQYF. The DNA of the CDR3 is TGTGCCAGCAGTTGGGACGACAGGGACCAAGAGACCCAGTACTTC.

The CDR3 nucleotides read TGCGCCAGCAGCCAGACCTACAGGGACAATGAGCAGTTCTTC. It specifies CASSQTYRDNEQFF. The V call is TRBV4-3, the J call TRBJ2-1; weak D call: TRBD1 (6 bases). The CDR3 consists of 14 residues. Germline V gene lookup returns CDR1 LGHNA and CDR2 YSLEER. Trimming removed 3 bases at V and 5 bases at J, with 11 bases between.

This clonotype was counted a few times. J is TRBJ1-6 and V is TRBV19, with D unresolved. The length of the CDR3 is 17 residues. Per the germline V gene, CDR1 is LNHDA and CDR2 is SQIVND (reference sequence). V lost 6 bases and J 3 bases, leaving 18 bases between the germline ends. Written as DNA, the CDR3 is TGTGCCAGTAGCCCCGGGCGACGAGTCTTCTATAATTCACCCCTCCACTTT. Translated: CASSPGRRVFYNSPLHF.